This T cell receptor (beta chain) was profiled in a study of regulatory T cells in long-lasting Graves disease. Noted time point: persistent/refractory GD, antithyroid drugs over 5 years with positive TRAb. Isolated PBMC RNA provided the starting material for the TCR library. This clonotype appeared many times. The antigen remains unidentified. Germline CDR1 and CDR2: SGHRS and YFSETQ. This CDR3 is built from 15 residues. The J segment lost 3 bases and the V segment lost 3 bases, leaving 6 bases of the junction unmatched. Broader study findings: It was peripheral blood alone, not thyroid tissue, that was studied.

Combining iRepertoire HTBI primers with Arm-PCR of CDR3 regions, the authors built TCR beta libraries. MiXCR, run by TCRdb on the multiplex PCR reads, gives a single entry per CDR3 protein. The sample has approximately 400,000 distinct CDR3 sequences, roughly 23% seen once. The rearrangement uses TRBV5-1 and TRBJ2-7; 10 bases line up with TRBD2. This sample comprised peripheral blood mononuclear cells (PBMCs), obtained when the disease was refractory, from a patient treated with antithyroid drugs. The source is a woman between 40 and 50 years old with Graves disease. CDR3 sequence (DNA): TGCGCCAGCAGCTCACTAGCGGGACTTGACTACGAGCAGTACTTC. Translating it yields CASSSLAGLDYEQYF.